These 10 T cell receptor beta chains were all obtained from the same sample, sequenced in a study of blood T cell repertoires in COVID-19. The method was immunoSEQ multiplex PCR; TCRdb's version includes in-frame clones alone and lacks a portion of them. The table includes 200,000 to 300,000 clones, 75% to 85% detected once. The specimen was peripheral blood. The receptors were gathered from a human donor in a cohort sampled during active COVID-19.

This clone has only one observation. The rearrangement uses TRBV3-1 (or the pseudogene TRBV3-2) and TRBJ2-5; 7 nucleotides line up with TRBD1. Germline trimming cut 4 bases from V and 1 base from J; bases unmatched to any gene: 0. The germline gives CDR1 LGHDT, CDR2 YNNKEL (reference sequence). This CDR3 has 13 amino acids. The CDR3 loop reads CASSRQGQETQYF. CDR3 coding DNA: TGTGCCAGCAGCCGACAGGGCCAAGAGACCCAGTACTTC.

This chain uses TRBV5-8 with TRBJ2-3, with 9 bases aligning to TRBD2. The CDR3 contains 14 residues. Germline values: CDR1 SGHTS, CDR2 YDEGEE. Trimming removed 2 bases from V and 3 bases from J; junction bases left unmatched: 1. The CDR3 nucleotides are TGTGCCAGCAGCTTCGGACTAGCGACAGATACGCAGTATTTT. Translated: CASSFGLATDTQYF.

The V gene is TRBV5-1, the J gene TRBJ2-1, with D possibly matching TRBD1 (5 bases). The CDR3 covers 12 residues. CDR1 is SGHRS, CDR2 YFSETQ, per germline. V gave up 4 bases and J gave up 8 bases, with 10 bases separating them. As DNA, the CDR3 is TGCGCCAGCAGCCCCGGACACTATGAGCAGTTCTTC. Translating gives CASSPGHYEQFF.

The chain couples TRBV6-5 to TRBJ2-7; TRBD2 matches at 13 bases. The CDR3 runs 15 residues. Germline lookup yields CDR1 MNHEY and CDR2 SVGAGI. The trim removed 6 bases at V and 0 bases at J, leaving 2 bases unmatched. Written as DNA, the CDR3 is TGTGCCAGCAGCGGACTAGCGGGGGACTCCTACGAGCAGTACTTC. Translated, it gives CASSGLAGDSYEQYF.

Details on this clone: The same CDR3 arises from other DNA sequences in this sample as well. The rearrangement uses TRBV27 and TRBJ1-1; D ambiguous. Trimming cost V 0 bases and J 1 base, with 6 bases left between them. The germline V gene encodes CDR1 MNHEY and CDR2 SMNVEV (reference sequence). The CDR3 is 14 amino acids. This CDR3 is CASSLSRGNTEAFF. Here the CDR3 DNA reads TGTGCCAGCAGTTTATCGAGAGGGAACACTGAAGCTTTCTTT.

The CDR3 reads CASSPAAGNTIYF. The CDR3 region has the DNA TGTGCCAGCTCACCAGCAGCTGGAAACACCATATATTTT. V gene TRBV18 combines with J gene TRBJ1-3; D gene unclear. Germline V gene sequence: CDR1 KGHSH, CDR2 LQKENI. The germline V and J ends were trimmed by 2 bases and 2 bases, with 4 bases remaining between them. The CDR3 runs to 13 residues.

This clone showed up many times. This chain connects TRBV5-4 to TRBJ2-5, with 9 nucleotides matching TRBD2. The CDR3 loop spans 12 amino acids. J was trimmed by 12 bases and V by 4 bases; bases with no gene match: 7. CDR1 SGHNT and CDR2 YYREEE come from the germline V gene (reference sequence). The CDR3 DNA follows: TGTGCCAGCAGCCGAGCGGGGGGACTCAAGTACTTC. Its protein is CASSRAGGLKYF.

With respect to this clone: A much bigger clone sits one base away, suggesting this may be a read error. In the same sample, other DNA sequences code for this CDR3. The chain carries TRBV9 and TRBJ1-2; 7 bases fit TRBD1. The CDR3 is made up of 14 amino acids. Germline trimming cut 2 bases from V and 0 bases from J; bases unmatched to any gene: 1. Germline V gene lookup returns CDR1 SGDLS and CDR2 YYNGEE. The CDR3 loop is CASSVGTANYGYTF. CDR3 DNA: TGTGCCAGCAGCGTGGGGACAGCTAACTATGGCTACACCTTC.

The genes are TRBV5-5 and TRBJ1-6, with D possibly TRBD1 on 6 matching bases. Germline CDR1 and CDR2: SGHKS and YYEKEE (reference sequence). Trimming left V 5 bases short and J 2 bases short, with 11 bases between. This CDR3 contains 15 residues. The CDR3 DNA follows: TGTGCCAGCAGTTATAGACAGGCCTATAATTCACCCCTCCACTTT. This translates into CASSYRQAYNSPLHF.

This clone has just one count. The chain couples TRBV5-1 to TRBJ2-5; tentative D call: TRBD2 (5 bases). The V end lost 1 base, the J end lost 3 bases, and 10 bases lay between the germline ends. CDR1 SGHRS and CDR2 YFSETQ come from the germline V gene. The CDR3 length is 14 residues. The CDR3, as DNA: TGCGCCAGCAGCTTGTTCGGGGATGAAGAGACCCAGTACTTC. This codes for CASSLFGDEETQYF.